These 24 T cell receptor beta chains originate from one sample sequenced in a study of T cell repertoires in cytomegalovirus infection. TCRdb passed the reads through MiXCR, listing each CDR3 protein once. The sample consists of 800,000 to 950,000 distinct CDR3 sequences, 30% to 35% of them appearing once. Their specific antigens are unknown. The sequenced sample was cultured CD8+ T cells from PBMCs, obtained from culture after CMV antigen stimulation. The receptors shown here come from a human donor in good health (CMV status not recorded). Some clones in this sample may be carry-over from other donors' samples.

This clonotype was seen a few times. The J gene is TRBJ1-5, the V gene TRBV5-6; D may be TRBD1 (6 bases). Trimming took off 0 bases at V and 5 bases at J, with 9 bases between the two ends. CDR3 length equals 14 residues. The germline CDR1 and CDR2 sequences are SGHDT and YYEEEE. The CDR3: CASSLEGGDQPQHF. CDR3 DNA: TGTGCCAGCAGCTTGGAAGGGGGGGATCAGCCCCAGCATTTT.

CDR3 sequence reads: CASSTRATGTGIFTPEAFF. In DNA, the CDR3 is TGTGCCAGTAGTACCAGGGCGACAGGGACTGGTATATTTACCCCTGAAGCTTTCTTT. The V gene is TRBV19, the J gene TRBJ1-1; 7 bases are shared with TRBD1. This CDR3 comprises 19 residues. Per germline, CDR1 LNHDA and CDR2 SQIVND (reference sequence). Germline trimming cut 4 bases from V and 6 bases from J; bases unmatched to any gene: 23.

At least ten counts were recorded for this clonotype. The CDR3 sequence is CASRTGGVYGYTF. The CDR3 DNA is TGTGCCAGCAGAACAGGGGGGGTCTATGGCTACACCTTC. V usage is TRBV27 and J usage is TRBJ1-2, with 8 bases that match TRBD1. Unmatched junction bases numbered 4, after V lost 6 bases and J lost 4 bases. CDR3 length: 13 amino acids. The germline V gene encodes CDR1 MNHEY and CDR2 SMNVEV (reference sequence).

The rearrangement uses TRBV5-6 and TRBJ1-2; no firm D call. This CDR3 contains 14 residues. The germline V and J ends were trimmed by 0 bases and 8 bases, with 14 bases remaining between them. Germline V lookup: CDR1 SGHDT, CDR2 YYEEEE. The CDR3: CASSLDELHKGYTF. Here the CDR3 DNA reads TGTGCCAGCAGCTTGGATGAATTACACAAAGGCTACACCTTC.

The J gene is TRBJ1-1, the V gene TRBV7-6; the D is unclear. Germline V lookup: CDR1 SGHVS, CDR2 FNYEAQ. Trimming removed 7 bases at V and 1 base at J, with 13 bases between. The CDR3 is 14 amino acids. In DNA form, the CDR3 reads TGTGCCAGCAAACCCACGCTTTGGAACACTGAAGCTTTCTTT. Translation: CASKPTLWNTEAFF. The whole variable domain, filled in from reference TRBV7-6 and TRBJ1-1, reads GAGVSQSPRYKVTKRGQDVALRCDPISGHVSLYWYRQALGQGPEFLTYFNYEAQQDKSGLPNDRFSAERPEGSISTLTIQRTEQRDSAMYRCASKPTLWNTEAFFGQGTRLTVV.

The J gene is TRBJ2-5, the V gene TRBV6-2 or TRBV6-3; 8 bases are a match to TRBD2. The CDR3 covers 15 residues. Germline trimming cut 8 bases from V and 1 base from J; bases unmatched to any gene: 9. The germline gives CDR1 MNHEY, CDR2 SVGEGT. CDR3 residues: CASEMAGGLQETQYF. Here the CDR3 DNA reads TGTGCCAGCGAGATGGCGGGGGGCCTCCAAGAGACCCAGTACTTC.

On this clonotype: One end of the junction does not line up with germline, which may come from a read error. The chain recombines TRBV5-4 with TRBJ1-2; D might be TRBD1 (6 bases). Germline CDR1 and CDR2: SGHNT and YYREEE (reference sequence). The CDR3 contains 11 residues. Here the CDR3 reads CANSNRDGYTF. In nucleotides, the CDR3 is TGTGCCAACAGCAACAGGGATGGCTACACCTTC.

The table lists this clonotype with many counts. J is TRBJ2-7 and V is TRBV7-8; TRBD1 aligns across 7 bases. The CDR3 runs 15 residues. CDR1 is SGHVS, CDR2 FQNEAQ, per germline. V trimming: 5 bases; J trimming: 3 bases; junction bases outside the gene matches: 10. The CDR3 reads CASSPGQDPFYEQYF. In nucleotides, the CDR3 is TGTGCCAGCAGCCCCGGACAGGACCCGTTCTACGAGCAGTACTTC.

This chain connects TRBV6-1 to TRBJ2-5; 7 bases agree with TRBD2. V trimming: 3 bases; J trimming: 5 bases; junction bases outside the gene matches: 15. The germline V gene encodes CDR1 MNHNS and CDR2 SASEGT. The length of the CDR3 is 17 residues. CDR3: CASSDPDGGGRGETQYF. The CDR3 region has the DNA TGTGCCAGCAGTGATCCAGATGGCGGGGGACGGGGGGAGACCCAGTACTTC.

This clonotype has only a few counts. The CDR3 DNA reads as TGTGCCAGCAGTTTATCATCCGCGTATAGCAATCAGCCCCAGCATTTT. Encoded protein: CASSLSSAYSNQPQHF. The chain links TRBV27 to TRBJ1-5; D is ambiguous. Germline V gene lookup returns CDR1 MNHEY and CDR2 SMNVEV (reference sequence). The V end lost 0 bases, the J end lost 0 bases, and 9 bases lay between the germline ends. CDR3 length: 16 amino acids.

The rearrangement joins TRBV29-1 to TRBJ1-1, with no clear D. V lost 0 bases and J lost 7, with 6 bases in between. This CDR3 comprises 11 residues. Germline assignment: CDR1 SQVTM and CDR2 ANQGSEA. The CDR3 loop is CSVEDKNEAFF. The CDR3 region has the DNA TGCAGCGTTGAAGACAAAAATGAAGCTTTCTTT.

This clonotype has more than one count but fewer than ten. The chain carries TRBV6-5 and TRBJ2-5; TRBD1 might be the D (6 bases). Germline V gives CDR1 MNHEY, CDR2 SVGAGI. This CDR3 has 13 residues. V shed 2 bases and J shed 4 bases, with 8 bases lying between them. The CDR3: CASSYGDIETQYF. The CDR3 DNA sequence: TGTGCCAGCAGTTACGGGGACATAGAGACCCAGTACTTC.

The chain couples TRBV15 to TRBJ2-7; D possibly uses TRBD1 or TRBD2 (5 bases each). Germline assignment: CDR1 LNHNV and CDR2 YYDKDF (reference sequence). The CDR3 spans 15 residues. V dropped 0 bases and J dropped 5 bases, with 14 bases sitting between them. CDR3 protein: CATSRDPGPEHEQYV. Written as DNA, the CDR3 is TGTGCCACCAGCAGAGATCCGGGGCCCGAACACGAGCAGTACGTC.

This clonotype showed up just a few times. V usage is TRBV7-9 and J usage is TRBJ1-1; TRBD1 matches at 9 bases. The CDR3 covers 15 residues. V shed 5 bases, J shed 1 base, and the junction held 5 bases outside the gene matches. Germline V gene sequence: CDR1 SEHNR, CDR2 FQNEAQ (reference sequence). CDR3 coding DNA: TGTGCCAGCAGCACGCCGGACAGGGGGAACACTGAAGCTTTCTTT. This codes for CASSTPDRGNTEAFF.

The V gene is TRBV7-9, the J gene TRBJ1-1, with D tentatively TRBD1 (6 bases). Trimming left V 2 bases short and J 1 base short, with 20 bases between. The CDR3 totals 18 residues. From germline, CDR1 is SEHNR and CDR2 FQNEAQ (reference sequence). The CDR3 loop is CASSLPKGGGERNTEAFF. CDR3 in DNA: TGTGCCAGCAGCTTACCCAAGGGAGGGGGTGAAAGGAACACTGAAGCTTTCTTT.

The rearrangement links TRBV7-6 to TRBJ1-6; unclear D gene. The V and J ends lost 5 bases and 9 bases respectively, with 17 bases between them. The CDR3 is 15 residues long. Germline V gene data show CDR1 as SGHVS and CDR2 as FNYEAQ. This CDR3 reads CASSPDRAPLSPLHF. In DNA, the CDR3 is TGTGCCAGCAGCCCAGACCGGGCTCCACTTTCACCCCTCCACTTT.

As concerns this clonotype: A much larger clone sits a single nucleotide away, making a read error possible. CDR3 in amino acids: CANSPPRTLPFYEQYV. CDR3 nucleotides: TGTGCCAACAGCCCCCCTAGGACGTTACCCTTCTACGAGCAGTACGTC. The chain links TRBV7-2 to TRBJ2-7; D is undetermined. CDR1 and CDR2 from the germline V gene are SGHTA and FQGNSA. CDR3 length equals 16 residues.

This clonotype was observed a handful of times. V gene TRBV7-2 combines with J gene TRBJ1-2; 8 nucleotides agree with TRBD1. The germline V gene encodes CDR1 SGHTA and CDR2 FQGNSA. This CDR3 contains 14 residues. V gave up 5 bases and J gave up 2 bases; unmatched junction bases: 4. CDR3 loop: CASSDRDRNYGYTF. CDR3 sequence (DNA): TGTGCCAGCAGCGACCGGGACAGGAACTATGGCTACACCTTC.

This clonotype was seen a handful of times. The gene calls are TRBV13 and TRBJ2-5; 10 bases agree with TRBD2. CDR3 size: 17 residues. Germline V CDR1 and CDR2: PRHDT, FYEKMQ (reference sequence). The ends lost 5 bases at V and 3 bases at J; junction bases unmatched: 12. The CDR3, as DNA: TGTGCCAGCAGCCCCCGAGGCACTAGCGGGGCCGAAGAGACCCAGTACTTC. Its protein product is CASSPRGTSGAEETQYF.

This clonotype occurred a few times. The chain recombines TRBV28 with TRBJ2-3; 9 bases are shared with TRBD2. The germline CDR1 and CDR2 sequences are MDHEN and SYDVKM. The V gene end was trimmed by 3 bases and the J gene end by 2 bases; junction bases not matched to a gene: 9. The CDR3 spans 17 residues. The CDR3 spells CASSFGSSGTFTDTQYF. DNA for the CDR3: TGTGCCAGCAGTTTTGGTTCTAGCGGGACCTTCACAGATACGCAGTATTTT.

J is TRBJ2-1 and V is TRBV6-2 or TRBV6-3; D not resolved. CDR1 and CDR2 (germline): MNHEY, SVGEGT. Trimming shortened V by 4 bases and J by 5 bases, and 21 bases separated the two germline ends. The CDR3 sequence is 17 residues long. The CDR3 DNA sequence: TGTGCCAGCAGTTCTCCCCTCGACTTCCTCAGGCACAATGAGCAGTTCTTC. It specifies CASSSPLDFLRHNEQFF.

The chain has TRBV23-1 and TRBJ2-7, with TRBD1 matching 7 bases. TRBV23-1 falls under the ORF class, with uncertain function. J gave up 2 bases and V 0 bases, and 7 bases lay outside the gene matches. The CDR3 totals 16 residues. The CDR3 here is CASSQSGVQGTYEQYV. Written as DNA, the CDR3 is TGCGCCAGCAGTCAATCGGGTGTACAGGGGACCTACGAGCAGTACGTC.

The table lists this clonotype with a few counts. The rearrangement joins TRBV6-1 to TRBJ1-5; TRBD1 aligns across 7 bases. Per the germline V gene, CDR1 is MNHNS and CDR2 is SASEGT. The CDR3 has 12 amino acids. Germline trimming cut 5 bases from V and 10 bases from J; bases unmatched to any gene: 5. The CDR3 loop is CASSTGDPPQHF. The CDR3 DNA follows: TGTGCCAGCAGTACAGGGGATCCCCCCCAGCATTTT.

This clonotype showed up just a few times. This chain joins TRBV4-1 and TRBJ2-1; D is possibly TRBD2 (6 bases). CDR3 length: 11 residues. V was shortened by 4 bases and J by 14 bases, with 12 bases between the two germline ends. CDR1 and CDR2 (germline): MGHRA, YSYEKL. In nucleotides, the CDR3 is TGCGCCAGCAGCCCGGGGGAGCCTAAGTTCTTC. The encoded protein is CASSPGEPKFF.